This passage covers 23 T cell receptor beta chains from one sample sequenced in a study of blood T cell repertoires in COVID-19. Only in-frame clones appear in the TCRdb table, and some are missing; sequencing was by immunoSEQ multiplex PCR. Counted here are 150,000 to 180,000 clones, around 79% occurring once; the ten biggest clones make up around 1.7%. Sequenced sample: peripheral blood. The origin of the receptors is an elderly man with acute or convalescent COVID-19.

This CDR3 reads CASSQGGGEQFF. CDR3 DNA: TGTGCCAGCAGCCAAGGGGGCGGTGAGCAGTTCTTC. The chain couples TRBV11-3 to TRBJ2-1; 7 bases line up with TRBD1. This CDR3 is 12 amino acids long. Germline V lookup: CDR1 SGHNT, CDR2 YENEEA. V gave up 5 bases and J gave up 9 bases; unmatched junction bases: 4.

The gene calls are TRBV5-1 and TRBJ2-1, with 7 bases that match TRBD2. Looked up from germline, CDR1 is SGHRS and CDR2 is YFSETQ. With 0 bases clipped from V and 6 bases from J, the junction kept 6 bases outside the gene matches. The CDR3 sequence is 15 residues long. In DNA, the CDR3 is TGCGCCAGCAGCTTGGGGGCTAGCGGCCGCAATGAGCAGTTCTTC. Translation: CASSLGASGRNEQFF.

The CDR3 region is CATSSTPGWNTEAFF. In DNA, the CDR3 is TGTGCCACCAGCTCTACCCCGGGTTGGAACACTGAAGCTTTCTTT. The chain carries TRBV15 and TRBJ1-1; the D is unclear. V lost 5 bases and J 1 base, leaving 14 bases between the germline ends. In germline, CDR1 is LNHNV, CDR2 YYDKDF (reference sequence). CDR3 size: 15 residues.

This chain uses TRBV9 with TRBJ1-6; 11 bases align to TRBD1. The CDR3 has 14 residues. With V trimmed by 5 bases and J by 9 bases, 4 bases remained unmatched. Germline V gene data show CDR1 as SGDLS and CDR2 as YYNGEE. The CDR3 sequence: CASSLGQGASPLHF. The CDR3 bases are TGTGCCAGCAGTCTCGGACAGGGGGCTTCACCCCTCCACTTT.

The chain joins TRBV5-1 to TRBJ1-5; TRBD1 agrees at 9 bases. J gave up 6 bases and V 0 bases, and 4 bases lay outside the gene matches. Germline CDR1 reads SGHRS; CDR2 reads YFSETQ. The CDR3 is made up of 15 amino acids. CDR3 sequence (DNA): TGCGCCAGCAGCTTGGACGGGACAGGGCCTCAGCCCCAGCATTTT. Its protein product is CASSLDGTGPQPQHF.

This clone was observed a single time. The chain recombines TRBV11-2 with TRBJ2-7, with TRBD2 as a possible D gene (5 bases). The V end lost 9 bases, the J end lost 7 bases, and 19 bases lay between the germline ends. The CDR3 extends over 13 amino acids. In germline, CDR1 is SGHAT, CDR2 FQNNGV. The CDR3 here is CASTRGSSGEQYF. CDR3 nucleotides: TGTGCCAGTACCAGAGGGTCCTCGGGGGAGCAGTACTTC.

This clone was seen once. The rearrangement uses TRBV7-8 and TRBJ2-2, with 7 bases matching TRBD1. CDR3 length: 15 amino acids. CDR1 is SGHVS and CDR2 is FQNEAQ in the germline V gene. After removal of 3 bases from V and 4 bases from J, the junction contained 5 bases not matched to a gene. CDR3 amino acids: CASSLSGQATGELFF. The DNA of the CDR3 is TGTGCCAGCAGCTTGTCTGGACAGGCCACCGGGGAGCTGTTTTTT.

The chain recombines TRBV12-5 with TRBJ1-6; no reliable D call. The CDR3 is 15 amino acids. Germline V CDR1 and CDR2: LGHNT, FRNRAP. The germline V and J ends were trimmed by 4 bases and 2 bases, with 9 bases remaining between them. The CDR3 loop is CASGSRAPYNSPLHF. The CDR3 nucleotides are TGTGCTAGTGGTTCGAGGGCCCCCTATAATTCACCCCTCCACTTT.

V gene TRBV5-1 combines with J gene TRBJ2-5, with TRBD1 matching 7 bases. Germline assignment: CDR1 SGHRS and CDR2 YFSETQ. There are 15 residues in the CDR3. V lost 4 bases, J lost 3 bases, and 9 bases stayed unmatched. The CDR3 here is CASSPMGTAEETQYF. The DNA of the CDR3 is TGCGCCAGCAGCCCAATGGGGACAGCCGAAGAGACCCAGTACTTC.

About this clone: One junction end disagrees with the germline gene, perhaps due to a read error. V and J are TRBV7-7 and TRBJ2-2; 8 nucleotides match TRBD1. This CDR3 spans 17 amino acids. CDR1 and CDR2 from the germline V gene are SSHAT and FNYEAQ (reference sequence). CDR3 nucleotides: TGTGCTAGCAGTCCCTCCCCGGGACAGGCTAACACCGGGGAGCTGTTTTTT. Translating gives CASSPSPGQANTGELFF.

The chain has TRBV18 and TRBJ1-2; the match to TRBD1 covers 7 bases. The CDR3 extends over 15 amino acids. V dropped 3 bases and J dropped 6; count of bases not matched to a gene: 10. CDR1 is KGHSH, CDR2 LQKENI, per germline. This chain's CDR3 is CASSPRVDRAHGYTF. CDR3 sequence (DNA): TGTGCCAGCTCACCGCGAGTAGACAGGGCCCATGGCTACACCTTC.

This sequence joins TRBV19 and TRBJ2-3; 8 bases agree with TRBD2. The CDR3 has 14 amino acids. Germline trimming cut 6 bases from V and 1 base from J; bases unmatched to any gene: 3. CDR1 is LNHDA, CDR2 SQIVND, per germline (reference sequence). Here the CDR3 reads CASSPGLGTDTQYF. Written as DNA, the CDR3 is TGTGCCAGTAGCCCGGGACTAGGCACAGATACGCAGTATTTT.

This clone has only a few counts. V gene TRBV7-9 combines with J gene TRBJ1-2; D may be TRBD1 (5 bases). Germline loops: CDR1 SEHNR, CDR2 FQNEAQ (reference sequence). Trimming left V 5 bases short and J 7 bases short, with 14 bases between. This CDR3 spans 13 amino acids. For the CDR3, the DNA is TGTGCCAGCAGCGCAGAAGGGGCAGGTGGCTACACCTTC. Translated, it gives CASSAEGAGGYTF.

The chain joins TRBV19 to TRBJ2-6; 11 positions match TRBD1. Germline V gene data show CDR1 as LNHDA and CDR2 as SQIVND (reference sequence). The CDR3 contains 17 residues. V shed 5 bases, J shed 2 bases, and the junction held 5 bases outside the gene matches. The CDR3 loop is CASSVRDRGTGANVLTF. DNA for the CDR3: TGTGCCAGTAGTGTACGGGACAGGGGGACTGGGGCCAACGTCCTGACTTTC.

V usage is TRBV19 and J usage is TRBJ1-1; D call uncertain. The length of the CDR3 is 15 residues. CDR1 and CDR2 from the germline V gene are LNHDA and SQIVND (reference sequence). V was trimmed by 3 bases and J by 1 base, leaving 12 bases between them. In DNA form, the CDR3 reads TGTGCCAGTAGTATTGTGTGGCATGGGAACACTGAAGCTTTCTTT. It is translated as CASSIVWHGNTEAFF.

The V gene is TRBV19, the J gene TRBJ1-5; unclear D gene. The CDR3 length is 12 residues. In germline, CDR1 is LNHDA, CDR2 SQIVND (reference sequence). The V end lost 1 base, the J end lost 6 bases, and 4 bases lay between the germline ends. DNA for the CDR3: TGTGCCAGTAGTATAGTAGCTCAGCCCCAGCATTTT. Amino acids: CASSIVAQPQHF.

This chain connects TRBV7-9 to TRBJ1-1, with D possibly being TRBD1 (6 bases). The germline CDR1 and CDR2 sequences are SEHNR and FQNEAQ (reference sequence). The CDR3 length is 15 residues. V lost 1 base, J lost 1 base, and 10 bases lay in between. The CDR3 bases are TGTGCCAGCAGCTTAGGGGCCAGGGGGAACACTGAAGCTTTCTTT. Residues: CASSLGARGNTEAFF.

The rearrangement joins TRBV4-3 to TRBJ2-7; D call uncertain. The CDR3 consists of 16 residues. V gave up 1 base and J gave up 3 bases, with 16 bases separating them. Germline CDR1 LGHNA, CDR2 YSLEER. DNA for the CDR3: TGCGCCAGCAGCCAAGCCCGCTCGTTCTTCGGCTACGAGCAGTACTTC. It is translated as CASSQARSFFGYEQYF.

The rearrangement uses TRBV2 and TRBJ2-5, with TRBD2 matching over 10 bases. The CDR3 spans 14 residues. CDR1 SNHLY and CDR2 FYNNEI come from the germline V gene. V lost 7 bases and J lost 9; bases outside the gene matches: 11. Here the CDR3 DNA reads TGTGCCAGCAAATCGCGAGTAGCGGGGGGCCCCCAGTACTTC. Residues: CASKSRVAGGPQYF. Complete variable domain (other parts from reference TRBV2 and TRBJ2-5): EPEVTQTPSHQVTQMGQEVILRCVPISNHLYFYWYRQILGQKVEFLVSFYNNEISEKSEIFDDQFSVERPDGSNFTLKIRSTKLEDSAMYFCASKSRVAGGPQYFGPGTRLLVL.

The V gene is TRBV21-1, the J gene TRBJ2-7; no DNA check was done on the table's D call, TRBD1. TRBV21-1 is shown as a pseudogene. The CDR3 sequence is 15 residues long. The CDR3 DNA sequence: TGTGCCAGCAGAACAGAAAAAGCACCCCCCTACGAGCAGTACGTC. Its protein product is CASRTEKAPPYEQYV.

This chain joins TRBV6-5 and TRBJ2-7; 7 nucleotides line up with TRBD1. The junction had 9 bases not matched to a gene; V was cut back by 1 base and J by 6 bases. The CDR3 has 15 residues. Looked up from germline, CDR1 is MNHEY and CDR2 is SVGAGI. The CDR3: CASSYFSTGFVEQYF. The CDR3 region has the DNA TGTGCCAGCAGTTACTTCTCGACAGGGTTCGTCGAGCAGTACTTC.

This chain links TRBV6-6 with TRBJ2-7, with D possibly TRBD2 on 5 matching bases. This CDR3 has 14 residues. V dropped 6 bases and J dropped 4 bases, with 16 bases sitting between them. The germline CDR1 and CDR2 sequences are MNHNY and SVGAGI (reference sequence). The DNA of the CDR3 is TGTGCCAGCAGGACCGAGGGTTCCGGTTACGAGCAGTACTTC. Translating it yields CASRTEGSGYEQYF.

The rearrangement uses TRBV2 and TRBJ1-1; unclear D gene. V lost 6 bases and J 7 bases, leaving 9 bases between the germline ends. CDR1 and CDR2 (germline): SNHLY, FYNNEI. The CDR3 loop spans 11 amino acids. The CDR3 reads CASRTYLEAFF. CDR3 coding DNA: TGTGCCAGCAGGACATACCTTGAAGCTTTCTTT.